The next 21 T cell receptor beta chains were all read from a single sample in a study of blood T cell repertoires in COVID-19. Libraries were prepared by immunoSEQ multiplex PCR; TCRdb keeps only in-frame clonotypes and omits some of them. The sample holds 250,000 to 350,000 clones, about nine tenths seen once. Input material: peripheral blood. The receptor set was obtained from a man between 18 and 35 years old with active or convalescent COVID-19.

The chain combines TRBV10-2 with TRBJ2-1; D is undetermined. This CDR3 contains 12 residues. Trimming left V 6 bases short and J 7 bases short, with 10 bases between. Germline assignment: CDR1 WSHSY and CDR2 SAAADI. The CDR3 bases are TGCGCCAGCAGCGGCGGTATTAATGAGCAGTTCTTC. Protein: CASSGGINEQFF.

This chain links TRBV2 with TRBJ2-5; D remains unclear. Trimming stripped 4 bases from V and 4 bases from J, with 7 bases between. CDR1 is SNHLY, CDR2 FYNNEI, per germline. The CDR3 is 12 residues long. The CDR3 DNA sequence: TGTGCCAGCAGTGTGGCTGGAGAGACCCAGTACTTC. This sequence encodes CASSVAGETQYF.

This rearrangement joins TRBV27 to TRBJ1-1; the match to TRBD1 covers 9 bases. The CDR3 spans 13 residues. The ends lost 6 bases at V and 6 bases at J; junction bases unmatched: 5. Germline V gene lookup returns CDR1 MNHEY and CDR2 SMNVEV (reference sequence). CDR3 coding DNA: TGTGCCAGCAGAGGACAGGGGTTTCCTGAAGCTTTCTTT. As protein: CASRGQGFPEAFF.

The V and J genes are TRBV4-3 and TRBJ1-6; TRBD1 agrees at 10 bases. The CDR3 contains 17 residues. Germline CDR1 is LGHNA and CDR2 is YSLEER. The trim removed 2 bases at V and 6 bases at J, leaving 7 bases unmatched. CDR3 nucleotide sequence: TGCGCCAGCAGCCAACGGGACAGGGGTTCAAGTAATTCACCCCTCCACTTT. Protein product: CASSQRDRGSSNSPLHF.

V is TRBV28 and J is TRBJ1-5; D gene uncertain. Trimming removed 4 bases from V and 1 base from J, with 17 bases in between. The germline CDR1 and CDR2 sequences are MDHEN and SYDVKM. This CDR3 is built from 17 residues. CDR3 amino acids: CASSWPGGEGSNQPQHF. The CDR3 nucleotides read TGTGCCAGCAGTTGGCCAGGCGGGGAAGGAAGCAATCAGCCCCAGCATTTT.

J is TRBJ2-3 and V is TRBV7-2; 11 bases line up with TRBD2. CDR1 SGHTA and CDR2 FQGNSA come from the germline V gene. The CDR3 consists of 17 residues. J lost 1 base, V lost 3 bases, and 6 bases had no gene match. Written as DNA, the CDR3 is TGTGCCAGCAGCTTCCTCGGACTAGCGGGCCGCACAGATACGCAGTATTTT. Translating gives CASSFLGLAGRTDTQYF. Supplemented by reference TRBV7-2 and TRBJ2-3, the full variable domain reads GAGVSQSPSNKVTEKGKDVELRCDPISGHTALYWYRQSLGQGLEFLIYFQGNSAPDKSGLPSDRFSAERTGGSVSTLTIQRTQQEDSAVYLCASSFLGLAGRTDTQYFGPGTRLTVL.

The rearrangement joins TRBV5-1 to TRBJ2-5, with D perhaps TRBD2 (6 bases). Germline V gene lookup returns CDR1 SGHRS and CDR2 YFSETQ. Trimming took 2 bases from V and 3 from J, leaving 17 bases between them. The CDR3 is made up of 16 amino acids. The CDR3 sequence: CASSLFRAGLEETQYF. Here the CDR3 DNA reads TGCGCCAGCAGCTTATTCCGCGCGGGGCTTGAAGAGACCCAGTACTTC.

This clone was detected only once. The chain links TRBV16 to TRBJ1-1; TRBD1 is a possible D gene (5 bases). Germline loops: CDR1 KGHSY, CDR2 FQNENV. The CDR3 totals 16 residues. Trimming removed 7 bases at V and 4 bases at J, with 22 bases between. The CDR3 DNA sequence: TGTGCCAGCACCAATCTGGGGAGGGGATTGGTCACTGAAGCTTTCTTT. Encoded protein: CASTNLGRGLVTEAFF.

V gene TRBV15 combines with J gene TRBJ1-5, with D maybe TRBD1 (6 bases). Germline values: CDR1 LNHNV, CDR2 YYDKDF (reference sequence). The CDR3 totals 15 residues. V gave up 4 bases and J gave up 3 bases, with 13 bases separating them. This CDR3 reads CATSTLRGLNQPQHF. The CDR3 nucleotides are TGTGCCACCAGCACCCTCAGGGGCCTCAATCAGCCCCAGCATTTT.

The chain links TRBV25-1 to TRBJ2-6; D not certain. The CDR3 totals 15 residues. In germline, CDR1 is MGHDK, CDR2 SYGVNS. The ends were cut back, 1 base at V and 4 bases at J, with 8 bases in the middle. The CDR3 DNA sequence: TGTGCCAGCAGTGAATCGAGTAAAGGGGCCAACGTCCTGACTTTC. This encodes CASSESSKGANVLTF.

The chain joins TRBV7-9 to TRBJ2-7, with D possibly matching TRBD1 (6 bases). V was trimmed by 5 bases and J by 3 bases, leaving 26 bases between them. The germline V gene has CDR1 SEHNR and CDR2 FQNEAQ (reference sequence). The CDR3 covers 18 residues. CDR3 loop: CASSPSTSARQDVYEQYF. CDR3 in DNA: TGTGCCAGCAGCCCCTCGACCTCTGCTCGACAGGATGTCTACGAGCAGTACTTC.

This chain links TRBV13 with TRBJ2-1; the match to TRBD2 covers 12 bases. Trimming at V came to 0 bases and at J to 7 bases, leaving 4 bases not matched to a gene. Looked up from germline, CDR1 is PRHDT and CDR2 is FYEKMQ (reference sequence). CDR3 length equals 16 residues. The CDR3 region has the DNA TGTGCCAGCAGCTTAGGCAGTACTAGCGGGGGGAATGAGCAGTTCTTC. Translation: CASSLGSTSGGNEQFF.

The rearrangement joins TRBV18 to TRBJ1-2, with D hard to call. Trimming left V 3 bases short and J 8 bases short, with 16 bases between. The CDR3 runs to 14 residues. Per the germline V gene, CDR1 is KGHSH and CDR2 is LQKENI. The CDR3 nucleotides read TGTGCCAGCTCACCTAGTTCTGCCATCGAAGGCTACACCTTC. Translated: CASSPSSAIEGYTF.

The J gene is TRBJ2-2, the V gene TRBV5-1; 9 nucleotides agree with TRBD1. The CDR3 has 15 amino acids. With 2 bases clipped from V and 4 bases from J, the junction kept 3 bases outside the gene matches. Per the germline V gene, CDR1 is SGHRS and CDR2 is YFSETQ. The CDR3 protein is CASSLTGGPTGELFF. The CDR3, as DNA: TGCGCCAGCAGCTTAACAGGGGGCCCCACCGGGGAGCTGTTTTTT.

This clone appeared a single time. The chain links TRBV15 to TRBJ2-1, with a possible D match to TRBD2 (5 bases). Germline CDR1 LNHNV, CDR2 YYDKDF (reference sequence). The CDR3 runs to 17 residues. The ends were cut back, 0 bases at V and 2 bases at J, with 14 bases in the middle. CDR3 nucleotides: TGTGCCACCAGCAGAGATAGGAGTGCGGGCGCCTACAATGAGCAGTTCTTC. It translates to CATSRDRSAGAYNEQFF.

This clone has more than one count but fewer than ten. The gene calls are TRBV12-3 or TRBV12-4 and TRBJ1-5; TRBD1 aligns across 8 bases. The CDR3 covers 13 residues. Trimming removed 6 bases from V and 5 bases from J; junction bases left unmatched: 3. The CDR3 nucleotides are TGTGCCAGCAGAATACAGGGGGATCAGCCCCAGCATTTT. Its translation is CASRIQGDQPQHF.

V and J are TRBV7-8 and TRBJ2-5, with a possible D match to TRBD1 (5 bases). V lost 6 bases and J 5 bases, leaving 10 bases between the germline ends. CDR1 SGHVS and CDR2 FQNEAQ come from the germline V gene. The CDR3 is made up of 12 amino acids. CDR3 DNA: TGTGCCAGCAGAGGGGTTTTGGAGACCCAGTACTTC. Translation gives CASRGVLETQYF.

This chain connects TRBV5-1 to TRBJ2-5; 9 positions match TRBD1. V shed 3 bases, J shed 5 bases, and the junction held 5 bases outside the gene matches. Per germline, CDR1 SGHRS and CDR2 YFSETQ. This CDR3 spans 14 amino acids. The CDR3 DNA reads as TGCGCCAGCAGCTCGGGGACAGGGAGGGAGACCCAGTACTTC. This sequence encodes CASSSGTGRETQYF.

The gene calls are TRBV19 and TRBJ1-5; TRBD1 might be the D (6 bases). The CDR3 is 13 residues long. V shed 4 bases and J shed 7 bases, with 11 bases lying between them. From germline, CDR1 is LNHDA and CDR2 SQIVND (reference sequence). The CDR3, as DNA: TGTGCCAGTAGTAAAACAGGGTTGCAGCCCCAGCATTTT. Translation gives CASSKTGLQPQHF.

CDR3 coding DNA: TGCAGCGTTTGGGCAGGGGCGAACGAGCAGTACTTC. Amino acid sequence: CSVWAGANEQYF. The chain combines TRBV29-1 with TRBJ2-7; maybe TRBD1 (6 bases). V was clipped by 5 bases and J by 5 bases, with 13 bases between them. CDR1 SQVTM and CDR2 ANQGSEA come from the germline V gene. The CDR3 contains 12 residues.

The CDR3 here is CASSRGLAGVTGANVLTF. The CDR3, as DNA: TGTGCCAGCAGCCGAGGACTAGCGGGAGTCACTGGGGCCAACGTCCTGACTTTC. The rearrangement joins TRBV13 to TRBJ2-6; 13 positions agree with TRBD2. The CDR3 consists of 18 residues. Germline CDR1 PRHDT, CDR2 FYEKMQ (reference sequence). Germline trimming cut 5 bases from V and 2 bases from J; bases unmatched to any gene: 6. Full variable domain (rest looked up from reference TRBV13 and TRBJ2-6): AAGVIQSPRHLIKEKRETATLKCYPIPRHDTVYWYQQGPGQDPQFLISFYEKMQSDKGSIPDRFSAQQFSDYHSELNMSSLELGDSALYFCASSRGLAGVTGANVLTFGAGSRLTVL.